These 21 T cell receptor beta chains share one sample of origin, sequenced in a study of blood T cell repertoires in COVID-19. Generated by immunoSEQ multiplex PCR, the TCRdb table keeps only in-frame clones and is missing some. The table lists under 80,000 clones, about 90% of them singletons. The sequenced material came from peripheral blood. Receptor source: a man between 50 and 59 years old with active COVID-19.

The chain links TRBV25-1 to TRBJ1-1; D might be TRBD1 (5 bases). V gave up 8 bases and J gave up 7 bases, with 17 bases separating them. In germline, CDR1 is MGHDK, CDR2 SYGVNS. CDR3 length: 13 residues. The CDR3: CASAAQGTGEAFF. The DNA of the CDR3 is TGTGCCAGCGCCGCCCAGGGAACAGGTGAAGCTTTCTTT.

This chain links TRBV6-5 with TRBJ2-7, with D unclear. The V and J ends lost 8 bases and 6 bases respectively, with 17 bases between them. Germline loops: CDR1 MNHEY, CDR2 SVGAGI. There are 13 residues in the CDR3. For the CDR3, the DNA is TGTGCCAGCCGCCTCCCTAGTCTGTCCGAGCAGTACTTC. Translating it yields CASRLPSLSEQYF.

The chain joins TRBV19 to TRBJ1-1; 11 bases fit TRBD1. V lost 6 bases, J lost 0 bases, and 6 bases stayed unmatched. The CDR3 runs 16 residues. Per the germline V gene, CDR1 is LNHDA and CDR2 is SQIVND (reference sequence). The CDR3 reads CASRTGTGGMNTEAFF. CDR3 sequence (DNA): TGTGCCAGTAGGACCGGGACAGGGGGAATGAACACTGAAGCTTTCTTT.

A single count supports this clone. The genes are TRBV6-2 or TRBV6-3 and TRBJ2-5, with 8 bases fitting TRBD2. The J segment lost 1 base and the V segment lost 4 bases, leaving 17 bases of the junction unmatched. Germline CDR1 and CDR2: MNHEY and SVGEGT. The CDR3 spans 19 residues. As DNA, the CDR3 is TGTGCCAGCAGTTTCCCTCTGAGCGGGAGACTGAGAGGCCAAGAGACCCAGTACTTC. Translation: CASSFPLSGRLRGQETQYF.

This rearrangement joins TRBV5-6 to TRBJ2-1, with 9 bases aligning to TRBD2. The V segment lost 4 bases and the J segment 7 bases; nucleotides outside the gene matches: 15. CDR1 is SGHDT, CDR2 YYEEEE, per germline. The CDR3 consists of 17 residues. The CDR3 loop is CASSRTTWRGGMNEQFF. The CDR3 DNA reads TGTGCCAGCAGCCGGACGACCTGGCGGGGGGGCATGAATGAGCAGTTCTTC. The full variable domain, its missing parts supplied by reference TRBV5-6 and TRBJ2-1, is DAGVTQSPTHLIKTRGQQVTLRCSPKSGHDTVSWYQQALGQGPQFIFQYYEEEERQRGNFPDRFSGHQFPNYSSELNVNALLLGDSALYLCASSRTTWRGGMNEQFFGPGTRLTVL.

The gene calls are TRBV9 and TRBJ2-7; D is possibly TRBD2 (7 bases). The CDR3 extends over 13 amino acids. Germline assignment: CDR1 SGDLS and CDR2 YYNGEE. Deletions cut 3 bases from V and 4 bases from J, with 11 bases between. CDR3 nucleotides: TGTGCCAGCAGCGGCAGGGGAGGGTACGAGCAGTACTTC. Translation gives CASSGRGGYEQYF.

CDR3 in amino acids: CASSFLAEGTDTQYF. CDR3 coding DNA: TGTGCCAGCAGCTTTCTAGCGGAGGGCACAGATACGCAGTATTTT. The gene calls are TRBV11-2 and TRBJ2-3, with TRBD2 matching over 7 bases. This CDR3 contains 15 residues. Trimming removed 3 bases from V and 1 base from J; junction bases left unmatched: 4. The germline CDR1 and CDR2 sequences are SGHAT and FQNNGV.

This chain connects TRBV7-9 to TRBJ2-1, with 9 bases aligning to TRBD2. Germline V gives CDR1 SEHNR, CDR2 FQNEAQ (reference sequence). The CDR3 runs to 15 residues. V lost 5 bases and J lost 5; bases outside the gene matches: 7. In DNA form, the CDR3 reads TGTGCCAGCAGCCAACAGCGGGGGGTCAACAATGAGCAGTTCTTC. Its protein product is CASSQQRGVNNEQFF.

This clone was recorded only once. V and J are TRBV7-3 and TRBJ2-3, with 8 bases aligning to TRBD2. Per the germline V gene, CDR1 is SGHTA and CDR2 is FQGTGA. J was trimmed by 4 bases and V by 5 bases; bases with no gene match: 2. The CDR3 extends over 13 amino acids. CDR3 DNA: TGTGCCAGCAGCGGCGGGGGGCCAGATACGCAGTATTTT. It yields the protein CASSGGGPDTQYF.

This chain connects TRBV10-3 to TRBJ2-5; 7 nucleotides agree with TRBD1. Germline trimming cut 4 bases from V and 3 bases from J; bases unmatched to any gene: 2. Germline CDR1 and CDR2: ENHRY and SYGVKD. The CDR3 consists of 13 residues. CDR3 protein: CAISGQGEETQYF. CDR3 nucleotides: TGTGCCATCAGTGGACAGGGAGAAGAGACCCAGTACTTC.

J is TRBJ2-3 and V is TRBV5-3; 9 nucleotides line up with TRBD2. TRBV5-3 is an ORF; its function is uncertain. The CDR3 spans 16 residues. With 4 bases clipped from V and 4 bases from J, the junction kept 10 bases outside the gene matches. The CDR3 nucleotides are TGTGCCAGAAGCGGAAATAGCGGGGGTCCTGCAGATACGCAGTATTTT. Its translation is CARSGNSGGPADTQYF.

V and J are TRBV18 and TRBJ1-1; D is ambiguous. Trimming removed 3 bases at V and 2 bases at J, with 10 bases between. The germline V gene has CDR1 KGHSH and CDR2 LQKENI. The CDR3 spans 14 residues. For the CDR3, the DNA is TGTGCCAGCTCACCGCCAGTCTCTAACACTGAAGCTTTCTTT. It is translated as CASSPPVSNTEAFF.

This clone was recorded only once. The chain links TRBV19 to TRBJ2-6, with 10 bases identical to TRBD1. This CDR3 region has 17 residues. V was clipped by 7 bases and J by 0 bases; unmatched bases: 6. The germline gives CDR1 LNHDA, CDR2 SQIVND (reference sequence). The CDR3 DNA sequence: TGTGCCAGTAAAGGGACAGGGGTACACTCTGGGGCCAACGTCCTGACTTTC. Its protein is CASKGTGVHSGANVLTF.

The chain is built from TRBV5-4 and TRBJ2-1; D perhaps matches TRBD2 (5 bases). CDR1 and CDR2 (germline): SGHNT, YYREEE (reference sequence). V was trimmed by 0 bases and J by 2 bases, leaving 9 bases between them. The CDR3 length is 15 residues. CDR3 coding DNA: TGTGCCAGCAGCTTGGGACCGGAGGCCTACAATGAGCAGTTCTTC. Amino acids: CASSLGPEAYNEQFF.

V usage is TRBV4-3 and J usage is TRBJ1-6, with 7 bases aligning to TRBD1. The length of the CDR3 is 14 residues. Germline CDR1 reads LGHNA; CDR2 reads YSLEER. The V gene end was trimmed by 5 bases and the J gene end by 9 bases; junction bases not matched to a gene: 7. CDR3 coding DNA: TGCGCCAGCAGCACGCTCAGGGGGGTTTCACCCCTCCACTTT. This gives the protein CASSTLRGVSPLHF.

This clone was seen only once. V usage is TRBV5-1 and J usage is TRBJ2-7, with TRBD1 matching over 8 bases. This CDR3 is 15 amino acids long. The trim removed 1 base at V and 1 base at J, leaving 4 bases unmatched. Germline V gives CDR1 SGHRS, CDR2 YFSETQ. CDR3 in DNA: TGCGCCAGCAGCTTGACGGGACAGGTGTCCTACGAGCAGTACTTC. Translation: CASSLTGQVSYEQYF.

The rearrangement uses TRBV2 and TRBJ1-2; 7 nucleotides agree with TRBD1. The V gene end was trimmed by 7 bases and the J gene end by 0 bases; junction bases not matched to a gene: 8. This CDR3 is built from 15 residues. The germline V gene encodes CDR1 SNHLY and CDR2 FYNNEI. CDR3: CASTPEGQPNYGYTF. The CDR3 DNA reads as TGTGCCAGCACTCCAGAGGGACAGCCTAACTATGGCTACACCTTC.

J is TRBJ2-1 and V is TRBV3-1 (or the pseudogene TRBV3-2); the match to TRBD2 covers 11 bases. CDR3 length: 14 residues. CDR1 LGHDT and CDR2 YNNKEL come from the germline V gene (reference sequence). V shed 8 bases and J 8 bases; nucleotides not matched to a gene: 8. As DNA, the CDR3 is TGTGCCAGCTATAGCGGGAGGGCCTCGGATGAGCAGTTCTTC. Amino acids: CASYSGRASDEQFF.

This clone was picked up a small number of times. The rearrangement joins TRBV6-4 to TRBJ2-1; 11 nucleotides align to TRBD2. The V gene end was trimmed by 6 bases and the J gene end by 7 bases; junction bases not matched to a gene: 2. This CDR3 has 13 residues. Germline values: CDR1 MRHNA, CDR2 SNTAGT. CDR3: CASSLAGGNEQFF. In DNA, the CDR3 is TGTGCCAGCAGCCTAGCGGGAGGAAATGAGCAGTTCTTC.

The V and J genes are TRBV6-4 and TRBJ1-2, with 9 bases matching TRBD1. Germline loops: CDR1 MRHNA, CDR2 SNTAGT. V lost 8 bases to trimming and J lost 3 bases; unmatched junction nucleotides: 10. The CDR3 has 15 residues. CDR3 sequence: CASGITGGDDYGYTF. The CDR3 nucleotides read TGTGCCAGCGGAATTACAGGGGGCGATGACTATGGCTACACCTTC.

J is TRBJ2-1 and V is TRBV27, with 8 bases identical to TRBD1. V was clipped by 5 bases and J by 4 bases; unmatched bases: 7. The CDR3 consists of 15 residues. The germline V gene has CDR1 MNHEY and CDR2 SMNVEV (reference sequence). The CDR3 reads CASSPRTGTYNEQFF. In nucleotides, the CDR3 is TGTGCCAGCAGTCCTCGGACAGGGACGTACAATGAGCAGTTCTTC.